This T cell receptor beta chain derives from a study of radiotherapy plus CTLA-4 blockade in lung cancer. Study context: Objective responses occurred in approximately 18% of patients; 25% to 35% had disease control.

The V end was cut by 4 bases, the J end by 11 bases, with 21 bases between. The length of the CDR3 is 14 residues. The V gene's germline CDR1 is SGHNT and CDR2 YYREEE (reference sequence). Measured with immunoSEQ multiplex PCR; TCRdb has only the in-frame clones, and not every one. Of 70,000 to 95,000 clones detected, about 83% appear once; the ten largest clones hold about 14%. Study-wide results and caveats: Radiotherapy with ipilimumab was followed by blood expansion of tumor-derived clones.

About this clone itself: Its matching antigen is unknown.

The material sequenced was peripheral blood, taken from a patient treated with radiotherapy plus ipilimumab. The receptor's source is a human donor with non-small cell lung cancer that progressed on radiotherapy plus ipilimumab. The chain joins TRBV5-4 to TRBJ1-1, with D possibly being TRBD1 (6 bases). The CDR3 protein is CASSEQGPPWGAFF. The CDR3, as DNA: TGTGCCAGCAGCGAACAGGGACCGCCTTGGGGGGCTTTCTTT.